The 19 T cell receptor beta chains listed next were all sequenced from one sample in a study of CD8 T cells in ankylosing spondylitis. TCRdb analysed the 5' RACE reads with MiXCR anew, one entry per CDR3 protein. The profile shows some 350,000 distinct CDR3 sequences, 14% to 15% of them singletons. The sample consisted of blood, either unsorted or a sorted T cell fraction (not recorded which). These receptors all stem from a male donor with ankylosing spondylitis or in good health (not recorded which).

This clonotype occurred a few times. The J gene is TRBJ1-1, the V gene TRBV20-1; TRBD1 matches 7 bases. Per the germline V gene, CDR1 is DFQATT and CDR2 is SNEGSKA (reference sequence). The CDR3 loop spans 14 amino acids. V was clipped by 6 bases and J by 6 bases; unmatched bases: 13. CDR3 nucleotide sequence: TGCAGTGCCCACTTGCAGGGGGGCGCATCTGAAGCTTTCTTT. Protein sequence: CSAHLQGGASEAFF.

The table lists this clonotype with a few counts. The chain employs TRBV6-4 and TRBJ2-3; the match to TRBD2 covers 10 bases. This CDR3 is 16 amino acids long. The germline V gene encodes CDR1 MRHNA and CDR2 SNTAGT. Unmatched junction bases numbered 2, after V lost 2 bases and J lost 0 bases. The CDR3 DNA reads TGTGCCAGCAGTGACCAGACTAGCGGGAGCACAGATACGCAGTATTTT. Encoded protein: CASSDQTSGSTDTQYF.

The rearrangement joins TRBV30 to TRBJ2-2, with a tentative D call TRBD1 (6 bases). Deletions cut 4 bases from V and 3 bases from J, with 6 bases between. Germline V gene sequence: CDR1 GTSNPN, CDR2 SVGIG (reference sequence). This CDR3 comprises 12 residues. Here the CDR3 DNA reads TGTGCCTGGAAGGGGGACACCGGGGAGCTGTTTTTT. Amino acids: CAWKGDTGELFF. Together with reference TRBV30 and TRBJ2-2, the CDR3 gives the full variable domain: SQTIHQWPATLVQPVGSPLSLECTVEGTSNPNLYWYRQAAGRGLQLLFYSVGIGQISSEVPQNLSASRPQDRQFILSSKKLLLSDSGFYLCAWKGDTGELFFGEGSRLTVL.

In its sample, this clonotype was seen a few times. The CDR3 bases are TGCAGTGCTAGAGGGGCCACAGGGGCCGGGGAGCTGTTTTTT. This codes for CSARGATGAGELFF. J is TRBJ2-2 and V is TRBV20-1; 7 nucleotides line up with TRBD1. Germline V CDR1 and CDR2: DFQATT, SNEGSKA (reference sequence). The CDR3 is 14 residues long. V was clipped by 1 base and J by 6 bases; unmatched bases: 5.

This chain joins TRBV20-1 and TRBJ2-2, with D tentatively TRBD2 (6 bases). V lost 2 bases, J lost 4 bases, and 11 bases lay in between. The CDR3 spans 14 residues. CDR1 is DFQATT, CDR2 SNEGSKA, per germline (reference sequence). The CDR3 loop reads CSARQGGSTGELFF. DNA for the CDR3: TGCAGTGCTAGACAGGGAGGAAGCACCGGGGAGCTGTTTTTT.

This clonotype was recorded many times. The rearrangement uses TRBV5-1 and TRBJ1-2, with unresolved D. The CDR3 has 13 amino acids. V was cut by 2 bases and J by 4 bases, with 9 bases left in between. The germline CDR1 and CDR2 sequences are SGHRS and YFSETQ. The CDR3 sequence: CASSFGVSYGYTF. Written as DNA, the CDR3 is TGCGCCAGCAGCTTCGGGGTGAGCTATGGCTACACCTTC.

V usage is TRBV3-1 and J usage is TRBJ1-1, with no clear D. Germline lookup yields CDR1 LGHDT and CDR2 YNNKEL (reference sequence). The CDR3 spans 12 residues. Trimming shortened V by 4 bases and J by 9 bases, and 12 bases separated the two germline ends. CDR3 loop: CASSPDGSKAFF. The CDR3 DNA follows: TGTGCCAGCAGCCCCGACGGTTCCAAAGCTTTCTTT.

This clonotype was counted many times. The CDR3 region has the DNA TGTGCCAGCAGCCCGCAGTTTACCAGCTCCTACAATGAGCAGTTCTTC. Its translation: CASSPQFTSSYNEQFF. The chain uses TRBV7-9 and TRBJ2-1; D uncertain. This CDR3 comprises 16 residues. V was pared by 5 bases and J by 0 bases, with 14 bases between. From germline, CDR1 is SEHNR and CDR2 FQNEAQ (reference sequence).

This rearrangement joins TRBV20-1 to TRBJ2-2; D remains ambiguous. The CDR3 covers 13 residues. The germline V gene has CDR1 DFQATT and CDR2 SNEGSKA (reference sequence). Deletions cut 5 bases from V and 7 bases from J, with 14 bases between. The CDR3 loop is CSARVQPNGELFF. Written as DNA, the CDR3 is TGCAGTGCTCGGGTCCAACCCAACGGGGAGCTGTTTTTT.

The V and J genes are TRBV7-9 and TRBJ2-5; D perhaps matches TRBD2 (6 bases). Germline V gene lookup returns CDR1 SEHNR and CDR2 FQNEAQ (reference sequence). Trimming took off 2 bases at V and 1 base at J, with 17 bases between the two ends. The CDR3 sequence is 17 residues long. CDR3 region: CASSLLRGDRFQETQYF. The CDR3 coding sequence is TGTGCCAGCAGCTTATTGCGGGGAGATAGATTCCAAGAGACCCAGTACTTC.

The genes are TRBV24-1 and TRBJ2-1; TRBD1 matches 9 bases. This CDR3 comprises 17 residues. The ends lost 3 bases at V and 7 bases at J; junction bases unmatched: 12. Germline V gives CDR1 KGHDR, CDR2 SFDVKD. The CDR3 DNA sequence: TGTGCCACCAGTGATCCTACAGGGGGCGAAAAGTCGAATGAGCAGTTCTTC. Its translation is CATSDPTGGEKSNEQFF.

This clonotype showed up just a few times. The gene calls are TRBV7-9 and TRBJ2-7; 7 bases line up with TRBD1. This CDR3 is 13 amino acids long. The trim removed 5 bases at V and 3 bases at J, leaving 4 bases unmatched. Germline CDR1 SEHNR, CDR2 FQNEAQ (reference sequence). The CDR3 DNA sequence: TGTGCCAGCAGCACGGGACAGTACTACGAGCAGTACTTC. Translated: CASSTGQYYEQYF.

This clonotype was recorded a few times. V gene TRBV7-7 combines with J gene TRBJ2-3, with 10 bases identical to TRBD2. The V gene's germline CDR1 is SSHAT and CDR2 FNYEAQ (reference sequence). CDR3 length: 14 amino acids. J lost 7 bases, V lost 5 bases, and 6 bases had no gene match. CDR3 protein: CASSPGLAENTQYF. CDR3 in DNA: TGTGCCAGCAGCCCTGGACTAGCGGAGAATACGCAGTATTTT.

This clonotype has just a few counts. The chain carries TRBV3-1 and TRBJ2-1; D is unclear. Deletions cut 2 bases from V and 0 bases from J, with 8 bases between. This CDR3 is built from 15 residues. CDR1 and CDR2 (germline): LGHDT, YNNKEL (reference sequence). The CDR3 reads CASSQTWGSYNEQFF. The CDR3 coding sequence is TGTGCCAGCAGCCAAACATGGGGCTCCTACAATGAGCAGTTCTTC.

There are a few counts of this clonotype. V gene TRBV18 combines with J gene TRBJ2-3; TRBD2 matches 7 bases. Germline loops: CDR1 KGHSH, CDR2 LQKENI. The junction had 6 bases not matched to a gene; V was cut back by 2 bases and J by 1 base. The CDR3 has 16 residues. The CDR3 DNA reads TGTGCCAGCTCACCAAGGAACAGCGGGGGCACAGATACGCAGTATTTT. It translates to CASSPRNSGGTDTQYF.

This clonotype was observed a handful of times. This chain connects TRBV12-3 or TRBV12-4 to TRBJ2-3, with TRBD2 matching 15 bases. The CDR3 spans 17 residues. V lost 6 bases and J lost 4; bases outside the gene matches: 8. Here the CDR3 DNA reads TGTGCCAGCAGCCCGGGACTAGCGGGGGGAGACCCAGATACGCAGTATTTT. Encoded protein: CASSPGLAGGDPDTQYF.

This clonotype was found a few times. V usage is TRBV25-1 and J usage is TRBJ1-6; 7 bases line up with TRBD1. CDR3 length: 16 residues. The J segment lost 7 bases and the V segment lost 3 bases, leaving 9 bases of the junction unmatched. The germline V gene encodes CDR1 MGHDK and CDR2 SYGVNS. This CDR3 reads CASSDYLGTENSPLHF. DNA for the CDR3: TGTGCCAGCAGTGATTACCTCGGGACAGAAAATTCACCCCTCCACTTT. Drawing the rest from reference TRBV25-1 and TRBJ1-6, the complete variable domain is EADIYQTPRYLVIGTGKKITLECSQTMGHDKMYWYQQDPGMELHLIHYSYGVNSTEKGDLSSESTVSRIRTEHFPLTLESARPSHTSQYLCASSDYLGTENSPLHFGNGTRLTVT.

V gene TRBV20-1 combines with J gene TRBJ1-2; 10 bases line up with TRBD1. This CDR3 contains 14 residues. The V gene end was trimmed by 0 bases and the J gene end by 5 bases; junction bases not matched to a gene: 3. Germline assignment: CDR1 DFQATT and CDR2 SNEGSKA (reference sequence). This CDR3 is CSARDGTGVYGYTF. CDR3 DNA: TGCAGTGCTAGAGATGGGACAGGGGTTTATGGCTACACCTTC.

The CDR3 DNA sequence: TGTGCCAGCAGCTTGTACGCAAGGACTATGAACACTGAAGCTTTCTTT. This codes for CASSLYARTMNTEAFF. The chain links TRBV5-6 to TRBJ1-1; D remains unclear. The CDR3 has 16 amino acids. The germline V gene encodes CDR1 SGHDT and CDR2 YYEEEE. V was cut by 1 base and J by 0 bases, with 13 bases left in between.